One sample yielded the 10 T cell receptor beta chains listed below, sequenced in a study of shared clonotypes between healthy human individuals. Data came from immunoSEQ multiplex PCR; TCRdb stores just in-frame clones and leaves some out. The sample gives about 600,000 clones, roughly 97% of which show up once; around 0.06% is in the top ten. The sequenced sample was naive CD4+ T cells sorted from blood. The sample's subset: CD45RA+ positively selected. The receptors were sampled from a woman aged 30 to 39 in good health.

V is TRBV30 and J is TRBJ1-4; 9 bases line up with TRBD1. CDR1 and CDR2 (germline): GTSNPN, SVGIG (reference sequence). The V segment lost 0 bases and the J segment 7 bases; nucleotides outside the gene matches: 3. The CDR3 sequence is 14 residues long. The CDR3 region has the DNA TGTGCCTGGAGTGTAGGGACAGGGAGTGAAAAACTGTTTTTT. It is translated as CAWSVGTGSEKLFF.

The chain is built from TRBV27 and TRBJ2-1; either TRBD1 or TRBD2 may fit D (5 bases each). Germline CDR1 and CDR2: MNHEY and SMNVEV (reference sequence). The CDR3 spans 15 residues. V was pared by 4 bases and J by 3 bases, with 13 bases between. The CDR3 loop is CASSSRDGVYNEQFF. The CDR3 DNA is TGTGCCAGCAGTTCACGGGACGGTGTCTACAATGAGCAGTTCTTC.

This chain connects TRBV7-2 to TRBJ2-5; D remains unclear. This CDR3 contains 14 residues. Germline V gene lookup returns CDR1 SGHTA and CDR2 FQGNSA. Trimming cost V 3 bases and J 0 bases, with 8 bases left between them. CDR3 region: CASSFGSDQETQYF. The CDR3 DNA follows: TGTGCCAGCAGCTTCGGTTCGGACCAAGAGACCCAGTACTTC.

This chain connects TRBV5-8 to TRBJ1-4; D unresolved. The CDR3 has 18 amino acids. V dropped 4 bases and J dropped 0 bases, with 19 bases sitting between them. The germline V gene has CDR1 SGHTS and CDR2 YDEGEE. The CDR3 here is CASSDGRLATSTNEKLFF. The DNA of the CDR3 is TGTGCCAGCAGCGACGGACGGCTGGCGACGTCAACTAATGAAAAACTGTTTTTT.

This clone was recorded once. The rearrangement joins TRBV19 to TRBJ1-5; 9 bases are a match to TRBD1. The germline V gene has CDR1 LNHDA and CDR2 SQIVND (reference sequence). Germline trimming cut 5 bases from V and 6 bases from J; bases unmatched to any gene: 8. The CDR3 is 15 residues long. DNA for the CDR3: TGTGCCAGTAGTTCGGACAGGGGAAGAGCTCAGCCCCAGCATTTT. Its translation: CASSSDRGRAQPQHF.

The CDR3 sequence is CASSLIIRTDTQYF. DNA of the CDR3: TGTGCCAGCAGTTTAATAATCAGGACAGATACGCAGTATTTT. The genes are TRBV28 and TRBJ2-3, with D unclear. Between the trimmed V and J ends, which lost 2 bases and 3 bases, there was a span of 9 bases. Germline loops: CDR1 MDHEN, CDR2 SYDVKM. The CDR3 extends over 14 amino acids.

The count of this clone is one. The rearrangement uses TRBV28 and TRBJ1-5, with 8 bases that match TRBD1. Trimming at V came to 6 bases and at J to 4 bases, leaving 5 bases not matched to a gene. CDR3 length: 14 amino acids. The germline V gene encodes CDR1 MDHEN and CDR2 SYDVKM. CDR3 nucleotides: TGTGCCAGCAGGCGAGGGGACAGGAATCAGCCCCAGCATTTT. Its translation: CASRRGDRNQPQHF.

The rearrangement uses TRBV7-9 and TRBJ1-5, with TRBD1 matching 9 bases. V was pared by 5 bases and J by 3 bases, with 8 bases of the junction left unmatched. Germline V lookup: CDR1 SEHNR, CDR2 FQNEAQ (reference sequence). CDR3 length: 16 amino acids. Written as DNA, the CDR3 is TGTGCCAGCAGCCCCTCCGGGACAGGGATCAATCAGCCCCAGCATTTT. Translation: CASSPSGTGINQPQHF.

The chain couples TRBV11-3 to TRBJ2-7; D may correspond to TRBD1 or TRBD2 (7 bases each). The V end lost 5 bases, the J end lost 4 bases, and 18 bases lay between the germline ends. The CDR3 is 15 amino acids. Germline assignment: CDR1 SGHNT and CDR2 YENEEA. The CDR3 nucleotides read TGTGCCAGCAGCACCCGGGGAGGGGGCGCGTACGAGCAGTACTTC. It is translated as CASSTRGGGAYEQYF.

The J gene is TRBJ1-2, the V gene TRBV10-3; 7 bases are shared with TRBD1. V shed 8 bases and J 1 base; nucleotides not matched to a gene: 7. The CDR3 loop spans 14 amino acids. From germline, CDR1 is ENHRY and CDR2 SYGVKD. CDR3 amino acids: CAIQMNRGNYGYTF. The CDR3 coding sequence is TGTGCCATCCAAATGAACAGGGGTAACTATGGCTACACCTTC.